The 9 T cell receptor beta chains in this list originate from one sample, sequenced in a study of immune characterization of retroperitoneal liposarcoma. Using its own MiXCR run on the PCR reads, TCRdb lists one record per CDR3 protein. Among 1,300 to 1,500 distinct CDR3 sequences listed, about 47% were seen once. The sequenced sample consisted of tumor tissue. The receptors originated from a female donor with retroperitoneal liposarcoma.

The sample holds a few counts of this clonotype. Sequence at one end of the junction differs from germline and may be a read error. This chain connects TRBV6-6 to TRBJ2-1, with 10 bases matching TRBD2. The DNA end favors TRBJ2-7, so the J call may be wrong. The CDR3 has 16 residues. CDR1 MNHNY and CDR2 SVGAGI come from the germline V gene (reference sequence). As DNA, the CDR3 is TGTGCCAGCAGTGACTCGAGCGGGGGGGCCTACAATGAGCAGTACTTC. Protein product: CASSDSSGGAYNEQYF.

In DNA, the CDR3 is TGCGCCAGCAGTGAAATAGGACTCGATACGCAGTATTTT. This codes for CASSEIGLDTQYF. The V call is TRBV10-1, the J call TRBJ2-3; perhaps TRBD2 as D (5 bases). V lost 3 bases, J lost 6 bases, and 10 bases lay in between. Germline V CDR1 and CDR2: WNHNN, SYGVQD (reference sequence). The CDR3 extends over 13 amino acids.

This sequence joins TRBV6-1 and TRBJ2-1; D tentatively fits TRBD1 or TRBD2 (6 bases each). From germline, CDR1 is MNHNS and CDR2 SASEGT. V lost 5 bases and J 10 bases, leaving 24 bases between the germline ends. The CDR3 loop spans 16 amino acids. The CDR3, as DNA: TGTGCCAGCAGTTCCCGTAGGGGGGAGGACTCCTACGAGCAGTTCTTC. Its protein is CASSSRRGEDSYEQFF.

This rearrangement joins TRBV6-1 to TRBJ2-2; D possibly corresponds to TRBD2 (6 bases). In germline, CDR1 is MNHNS, CDR2 SASEGT. Trimming took off 7 bases at V and 2 bases at J, with 11 bases between the two ends. The CDR3 spans 14 residues. Here the CDR3 reads CASIREQNTGELFF. As DNA, the CDR3 is TGTGCCAGCATACGGGAGCAAAACACCGGGGAGCTGTTTTTT.

J is TRBJ1-2 and V is TRBV6-1, with a tentative D call TRBD1 (6 bases). Germline V CDR1 and CDR2: MNHNS, SASEGT. Trimming pared 5 bases from V and 4 bases from J, leaving 11 bases between. The CDR3 loop spans 13 amino acids. The CDR3 DNA reads as TGTGCCAGCAGTACGGACAGCACCTATGGCTACACCTTC. Translated, it gives CASSTDSTYGYTF.

The J gene is TRBJ2-3, the V gene TRBV6-8; 7 bases line up with TRBD2. This CDR3 contains 15 residues. Trimming removed 4 bases from V and 5 bases from J; junction bases left unmatched: 9. Germline CDR1 reads MNHGY; CDR2 reads SAAAGT. This CDR3 reads CASSLSRGVGDTQYF. CDR3 sequence (DNA): TGTGCCAGCAGTTTATCTCGGGGGGTAGGAGATACGCAGTATTTT.

This clonotype has only one observation. The chain combines TRBV6-1 with TRBJ2-1; TRBD2 is a possible D gene (5 bases). The assigned J gene may be wrong: the sequence end matches TRBJ2-7 better. Per germline, CDR1 MNHNS and CDR2 SASEGT. The CDR3 covers 16 residues. In DNA, the CDR3 is TGTGCCAGCAAGACCTTGACCTACAGCGGCGAATACGAGCAGTACTTC. Its protein product is CASKTLTYSGEYEQYF.

The rearrangement uses TRBV6-5 and TRBJ2-5, with 7 bases that match TRBD1. The J call may be faulty, since TRBJ2-1 better matches the DNA end. This CDR3 is built from 13 residues. The germline gives CDR1 MNHEY, CDR2 SVGAGI. The CDR3 DNA sequence: TGTGCCAGCAGTTACAAGGGGGCGGTTGAGCAGTTCTTC. Its translation: CASSYKGAVEQFF.

This clonotype was counted a few times. This chain uses TRBV7-2 with TRBJ2-5, with D possibly being TRBD1 (5 bases). Trimming shortened V by 5 bases and J by 5 bases, and 12 bases separated the two germline ends. CDR3 length: 13 amino acids. CDR1 and CDR2 (germline): SGHTA, FQGNSA. The CDR3: CASSGRKGETQYF. CDR3 nucleotides: TGTGCCAGCAGCGGACGGAAGGGGGAGACCCAGTACTTC.